Each of the 22 T cell receptor beta chains below was sequenced from the same sample in a study of T cells after yellow fever vaccination. TCRdb redid the calling of the 5' RACE reads with MiXCR, one entry per CDR3 protein. The data contain hundreds of thousands of distinct CDR3 sequences, under 25% of them singletons. Here the sequenced sample was PBMCs, taken 15 days after the yellow fever booster vaccination. Source of these receptors: a man aged 25 to 45 who received the YFV17D yellow fever vaccine.

The gene calls are TRBV7-6 and TRBJ2-7, with 9 bases identical to TRBD2. CDR3 length equals 14 residues. Germline V gene sequence: CDR1 SGHVS, CDR2 FNYEAQ. V lost 4 bases and J lost 5; bases outside the gene matches: 6. As DNA, the CDR3 is TGTGCCAGCAGCTATAGCGGGAGTTGGAACGAGCAGTACTTC. Translation gives CASSYSGSWNEQYF. The complete variable domain, with remaining parts taken from reference TRBV7-6 and TRBJ2-7, reads GAGVSQSPRYKVTKRGQDVALRCDPISGHVSLYWYRQALGQGPEFLTYFNYEAQQDKSGLPNDRFSAERPEGSISTLTIQRTEQRDSAMYRCASSYSGSWNEQYFGPGTRLTVT.

This clonotype was picked up a small number of times. The CDR3 nucleotides read TGCGCCAGCAGCTTGGAATTATGGGCCGGGACTAGAGTCCCCATTCAGTACTTC. Its translation: CASSLELWAGTRVPIQYF. The V gene is TRBV5-1, the J gene TRBJ2-4; 8 nucleotides align to TRBD2. The V and J ends lost 0 bases and 9 bases, in that order; junction bases with no gene match: 17. Germline CDR1 is SGHRS and CDR2 is YFSETQ. The CDR3 sequence is 18 residues long.

This clonotype turned up a few times. The chain joins TRBV4-1 to TRBJ2-1, with D unclear. The CDR3 is made up of 14 amino acids. With 0 bases removed from V and 10 bases from J, the gap between germline ends came to 13 bases. Germline CDR1 MGHRA, CDR2 YSYEKL. This CDR3 reads CASSQEWWSREQFF. CDR3 bases: TGCGCCAGCAGCCAAGAGTGGTGGTCTAGGGAGCAGTTCTTC.

This clonotype was picked up a small number of times. This chain joins TRBV11-1 and TRBJ2-1, with D possibly matching TRBD2 (6 bases). Trimming removed 1 base from V and 0 bases from J, with 16 bases in between. Germline CDR1 SGHAT, CDR2 FQDESV (reference sequence). This CDR3 spans 18 amino acids. CDR3 protein: CASSLDMAGRSSYNEQFF. In nucleotides, the CDR3 is TGTGCCAGCAGCTTAGATATGGCGGGACGGAGCTCCTACAATGAGCAGTTCTTC.

This clonotype was counted a few times. This rearrangement joins TRBV29-1 to TRBJ2-1; TRBD1 agrees at 10 bases. Germline V lookup: CDR1 SQVTM, CDR2 ANQGSEA. The V gene end was trimmed by 6 bases and the J gene end by 5 bases; junction bases not matched to a gene: 7. This CDR3 contains 14 residues. CDR3 bases: TGCAGCGTAGAGGGACAGGGGTGGAACAATGAGCAGTTCTTC. Translated: CSVEGQGWNNEQFF.

The V call is TRBV5-4, the J call TRBJ2-1, with D maybe TRBD1 (6 bases). V was shortened by 4 bases and J by 10 bases, with 21 bases between the two germline ends. Germline values: CDR1 SGHNT, CDR2 YYREEE (reference sequence). The CDR3 totals 15 residues. CDR3 nucleotides: TGTGCCAGCAGCCAGGGACACCAAATTTCCGCGGAGCAGTTCTTC. Its protein product is CASSQGHQISAEQFF.

The chain uses TRBV7-2 and TRBJ2-3, with D possibly TRBD2 on 5 matching bases. The ends were cut back, 2 bases at V and 6 bases at J, with 12 bases in the middle. CDR1 is SGHTA, CDR2 FQGNSA, per germline. The CDR3 is made up of 14 amino acids. CDR3 DNA sequence: TGTGCCAGCAGCTTAACCGGGAATGTGGATACGCAGTATTTT. This encodes CASSLTGNVDTQYF.

This clonotype was detected once. The V gene is TRBV5-1, the J gene TRBJ2-4, with D uncertain. CDR3 size: 14 residues. Germline V CDR1 and CDR2: SGHRS, YFSETQ. V lost 3 bases and J lost 4, with 11 bases in between. The CDR3 nucleotides read TGCGCCAGCAGCTCGTATGATTCGAAAAACATTCAGTACTTC. Translation: CASSSYDSKNIQYF.

This chain joins TRBV5-1 and TRBJ2-7; D unresolved. This CDR3 region has 14 residues. Per the germline V gene, CDR1 is SGHRS and CDR2 is YFSETQ. V was clipped by 0 bases and J by 2 bases, with 9 bases between them. The DNA for the CDR3 is TGCGCCAGCAGCTTGGGGGCATCCACCTACGAGCAGTACTTC. It codes for CASSLGASTYEQYF.

This rearrangement joins TRBV20-1 to TRBJ1-2; TRBD1 is a possible D gene (5 bases). V shed 3 bases and J shed 10 bases, with 9 bases lying between them. The CDR3 consists of 10 residues. The germline CDR1 and CDR2 sequences are DFQATT and SNEGSKA (reference sequence). The CDR3 sequence: CSASPGAYTF. In DNA form, the CDR3 reads TGCAGTGCTAGCCCCGGGGCCTACACCTTC.

In this sample, this clonotype turned up a few times. The chain uses TRBV20-1 and TRBJ2-2; D gene unclear. CDR3 size: 12 residues. Trimming removed 6 bases at V and 4 bases at J, with 9 bases between. Germline CDR1 is DFQATT and CDR2 is SNEGSKA (reference sequence). The CDR3 DNA reads as TGCAGTGCCCGATGGATCACCGGGGAGCTGTTTTTT. Its translation is CSARWITGELFF.

This clonotype occurred a few times. J is TRBJ1-6 and V is TRBV20-1; D call uncertain. CDR1 and CDR2 (germline): DFQATT, SNEGSKA (reference sequence). V was clipped by 3 bases and J by 6 bases, with 9 bases between them. The length of the CDR3 is 13 residues. As DNA, the CDR3 is TGCAGTGCTAGCGACGGCGGTAATTCACCCCTCCACTTT. It codes for CSASDGGNSPLHF.

This clonotype has only a few counts. The chain couples TRBV6-1 to TRBJ2-7; TRBD1 might be the D (6 bases). There are 14 residues in the CDR3. Germline lookup yields CDR1 MNHNS and CDR2 SASEGT. V dropped 6 bases and J dropped 3 bases, with 15 bases sitting between them. The CDR3 loop reads CASRDLQGRYEQYF. The CDR3 DNA follows: TGTGCCAGCAGGGACTTACAGGGACGCTACGAGCAGTACTTC.

The rearrangement joins TRBV20-1 to TRBJ2-7; TRBD1 might be the D (5 bases). Germline loops: CDR1 DFQATT, CDR2 SNEGSKA (reference sequence). Between the trimmed V and J ends, which lost 3 bases and 4 bases, there was a span of 19 bases. This CDR3 spans 15 amino acids. This chain's CDR3 is CSASASQKGIYEQYF. In DNA, the CDR3 is TGCAGTGCTAGTGCAAGTCAAAAGGGGATTTACGAGCAGTACTTC.

This clonotype was picked up a small number of times. The V gene is TRBV10-3, the J gene TRBJ1-1, with D maybe TRBD1 (5 bases). V lost 8 bases and J lost 1, with 11 bases in between. The CDR3 is 13 residues long. Germline lookup yields CDR1 ENHRY and CDR2 SYGVKD. In DNA, the CDR3 is TGTGCCATCGGCGGCAGGGAGAACACTGAAGCTTTCTTT. It translates to CAIGGRENTEAFF.

J is TRBJ2-3 and V is TRBV20-1; D possibly corresponds to TRBD2 (5 bases). The CDR3 is 15 residues long. The V and J ends lost 0 bases and 0 bases respectively, with 10 bases between them. Germline lookup yields CDR1 DFQATT and CDR2 SNEGSKA (reference sequence). The CDR3 DNA follows: TGCAGTGCTAGAGAAGCCGGGAAAAGCACAGATACGCAGTATTTT. Encoded protein: CSAREAGKSTDTQYF.

The table lists this clonotype with a few counts. The rearrangement joins TRBV7-9 to TRBJ1-2; D gene unclear. The germline V and J ends were trimmed by 7 bases and 7 bases, with 10 bases remaining between them. The CDR3 runs 11 residues. Germline assignment: CDR1 SEHNR and CDR2 FQNEAQ (reference sequence). CDR3 region: CASTVGRGYTF. CDR3 nucleotides: TGTGCCAGCACCGTAGGTCGTGGCTACACCTTC. Combining the CDR3 with reference TRBV7-9 and TRBJ1-2 gives the whole variable domain DTGVSQNPRHKITKRGQNVTFRCDPISEHNRLYWYRQTLGQGPEFLTYFQNEAQLEKSRLLSDRFSAERPKGSFSTLEIQRTEQGDSAMYLCASTVGRGYTFGSGTRLTVV.

Of note for this clonotype: A much larger clone differs from this one at a single base, so this may be a read error. The final CDR3 position lacks the conserved phenylalanine or tryptophan, pointing to a likely read error. This chain uses TRBV12-3 or TRBV12-4 with TRBJ1-1, with D unresolved. V was clipped by 2 bases and J by 7 bases, with 11 bases between them. This CDR3 spans 13 amino acids. The CDR3: CASSLLGMDEAFV. CDR3 nucleotide sequence: TGTGCCAGCAGTTTACTAGGGATGGATGAAGCTTTCGTT.

In nucleotides, the CDR3 is TGTGCCAGCAGTTACACGGGCAATGAGCAGTTCTTC. As protein: CASSYTGNEQFF. The chain links TRBV6-5 to TRBJ2-1; D unclear. The CDR3 has 12 amino acids. The V gene's germline CDR1 is MNHEY and CDR2 SVGAGI. Trimming removed 2 bases at V and 6 bases at J, with 5 bases between.

This clonotype has just a few counts. The CDR3 sequence is CSVEDGKYNEQFF. CDR3 bases: TGCAGCGTTGAGGACGGGAAATACAATGAGCAGTTCTTC. The rearrangement uses TRBV29-1 and TRBJ2-1; tentatively, D is TRBD2 (5 bases). This CDR3 region has 13 residues. Between the trimmed V and J ends, which lost 3 bases and 4 bases, there was a span of 10 bases. From germline, CDR1 is SQVTM and CDR2 ANQGSEA.

This rearrangement joins TRBV18 to TRBJ2-7; tentatively, D is TRBD2 (6 bases). CDR3 size: 14 residues. Trimming shortened V by 3 bases and J by 3 bases, and 12 bases separated the two germline ends. Germline values: CDR1 KGHSH, CDR2 LQKENI. Here the CDR3 DNA reads TGTGCCAGCTCACCCGATCAGGGAGGCTACGAGCAGTACTTC. This translates into CASSPDQGGYEQYF.

The chain has TRBV7-2 and TRBJ2-2; D is undetermined. CDR3 size: 16 residues. V shed 0 bases and J shed 6 bases, with 14 bases lying between them. Per germline, CDR1 SGHTA and CDR2 FQGNSA. CDR3 in DNA: TGTGCCAGCAGCTTAGCTTTGGCTATGGGCGCCGGGGAGCTGTTTTTT. Translated: CASSLALAMGAGELFF.